This T cell receptor (beta chain) was identified in a study of blood T cells in healthy people across ages. The CDR3 covers 16 residues. V gave up 5 bases and J gave up 2 bases, with 20 bases separating them. Germline V gene sequence: CDR1 DFQATT, CDR2 SNEGSKA (reference sequence). PCR was performed a second time for about 7 to 11 cycles using a sample-barcoded 5' primer and a J-beta primer mix. TCRdb independently ran MiXCR on the 5' RACE reads; one entry per CDR3 protein. The data hold 1.5 million to 2 million distinct CDR3 sequences, with around 36% observed a single time. The sample comprised blood. The rearrangement uses TRBV20-1 and TRBJ2-3; D is uncertain. This TCR derives from a woman under 40 in good health. CDR3 DNA sequence: TGCAGTGCTGAGGACGTGAGCGAAGCTTACACAGATACGCAGTATTTT. This codes for CSAEDVSEAYTDTQYF.